This T cell receptor (beta chain) emerged from a study of blood T cell repertoires in COVID-19. Turning to the study itself: Sites in the United States, Italy and Spain provided acute and convalescent COVID-19 samples. T cells, B-cell-depleted T cells, or PBMCs supplied cDNA or gDNA.

Germline CDR1 and CDR2: MNHEY and SVGEGT. The germline V and J ends were trimmed by 0 bases and 3 bases, with 15 bases remaining between them. The CDR3 runs to 16 residues. Cohort assignment relied on participant-reported clinical history. Generated by immunoSEQ multiplex PCR, the TCRdb table keeps only in-frame clones and is missing some. The repertoire includes fewer than 250,000 clones, around 80% of them detected once, and 6.5% to 9% sits in the top ten. The chain couples TRBV6-2 or TRBV6-3 to TRBJ2-7; D might be TRBD2 (5 bases). The sequence derives from a woman in her thirties or forties with acute COVID-19. The sequencing sample was made of PBMCs or T cells enriched from blood (not recorded which). CDR3 coding DNA: TGTGCCAGCAGTTACTCGGAAGCCGGGGATCTCTACGAGCAGTACTTC. It is translated as CASSYSEAGDLYEQYF.